This TCR beta chain was recovered during a study of radiation and T cells in renal cell carcinoma. The sample's treatment: treatment-naive control, cytoreductive nephrectomy. Generated by immunoSEQ multiplex PCR, the TCRdb table keeps only in-frame clones and is missing some. The repertoire includes over 10,000 clones, approximately 68% of them detected once, and around 20% sits in the top ten. This CDR3 region has 15 residues. V was pared by 6 bases and J by 5 bases, with 18 bases between. Germline values: CDR1 KGHSH, CDR2 LQKENI. This chain connects TRBV18 to TRBJ2-3, with D tentatively TRBD1 (5 bases). The source material was tumor tissue, sampled from a patient whose treatment was nephrectomy without radiotherapy. This receptor was taken from an elderly woman with renal cell carcinoma. The CDR3 coding sequence is TGTGCCAGCTCCAATACTCAGGGCTCCTTAGATACGCAGTATTTT. This codes for CASSNTQGSLDTQYF.